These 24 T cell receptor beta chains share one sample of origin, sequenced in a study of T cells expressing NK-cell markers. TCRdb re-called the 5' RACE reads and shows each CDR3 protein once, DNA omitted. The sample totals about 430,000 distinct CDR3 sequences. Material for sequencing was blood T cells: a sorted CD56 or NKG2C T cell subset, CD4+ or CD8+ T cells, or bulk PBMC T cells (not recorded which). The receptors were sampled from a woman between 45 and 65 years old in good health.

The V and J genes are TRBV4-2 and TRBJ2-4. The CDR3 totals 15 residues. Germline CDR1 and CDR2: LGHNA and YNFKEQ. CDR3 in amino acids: CASSQDPDGENIQYF.

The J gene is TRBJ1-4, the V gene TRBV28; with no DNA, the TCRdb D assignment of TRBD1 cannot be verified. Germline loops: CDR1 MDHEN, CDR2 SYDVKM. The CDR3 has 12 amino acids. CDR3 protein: CASSWDGEKLFF.

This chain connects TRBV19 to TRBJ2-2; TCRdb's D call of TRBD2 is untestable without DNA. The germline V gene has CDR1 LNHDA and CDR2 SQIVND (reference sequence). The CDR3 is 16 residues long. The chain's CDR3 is CASSILAGSNTGELFF. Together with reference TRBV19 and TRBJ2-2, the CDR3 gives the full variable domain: DGGITQSPKYLFRKEGQNVTLSCEQNLNHDAMYWYRQDPGQGLRLIYYSQIVNDFQKGDIAEGYSVSREKKESFPLTVTSAQKNPTAFYLCASSILAGSNTGELFFGEGSRLTVL.

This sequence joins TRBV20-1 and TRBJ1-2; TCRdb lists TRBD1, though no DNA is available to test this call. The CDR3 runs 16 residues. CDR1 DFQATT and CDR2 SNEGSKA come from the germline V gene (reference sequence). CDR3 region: CSAREAPGQDNYGYTF.

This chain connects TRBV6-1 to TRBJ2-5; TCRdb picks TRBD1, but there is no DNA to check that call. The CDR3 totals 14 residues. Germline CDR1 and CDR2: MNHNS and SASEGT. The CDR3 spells CASTLTGIEETQYF.

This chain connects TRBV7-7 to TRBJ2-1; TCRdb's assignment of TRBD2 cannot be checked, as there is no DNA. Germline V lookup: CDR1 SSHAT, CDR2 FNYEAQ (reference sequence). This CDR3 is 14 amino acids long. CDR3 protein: CASSPSDLENEQFF.

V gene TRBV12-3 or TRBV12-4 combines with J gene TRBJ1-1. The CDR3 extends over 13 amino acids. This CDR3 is CASSPLFSSEAFF.

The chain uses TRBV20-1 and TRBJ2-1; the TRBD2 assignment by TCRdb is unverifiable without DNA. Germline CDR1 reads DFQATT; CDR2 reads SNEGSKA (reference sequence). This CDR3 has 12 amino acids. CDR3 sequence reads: CSGRASYNEQFF.

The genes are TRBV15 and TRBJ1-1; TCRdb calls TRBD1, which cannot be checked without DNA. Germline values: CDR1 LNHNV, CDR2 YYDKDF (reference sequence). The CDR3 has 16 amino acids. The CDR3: CATSGGQGQGVTEAFF.

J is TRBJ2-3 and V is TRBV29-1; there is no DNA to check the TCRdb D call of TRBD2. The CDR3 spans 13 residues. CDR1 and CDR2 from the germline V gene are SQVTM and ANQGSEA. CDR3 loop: CSVLIVGTGTQYF.

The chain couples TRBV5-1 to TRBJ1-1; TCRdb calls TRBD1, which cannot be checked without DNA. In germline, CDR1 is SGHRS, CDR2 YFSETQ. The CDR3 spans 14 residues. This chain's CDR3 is CASSLSGGLAEAFF.

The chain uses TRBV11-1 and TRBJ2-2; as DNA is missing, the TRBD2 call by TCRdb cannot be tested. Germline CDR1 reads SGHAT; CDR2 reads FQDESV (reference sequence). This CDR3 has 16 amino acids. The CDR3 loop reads CASSPRGLAGIGELFF.

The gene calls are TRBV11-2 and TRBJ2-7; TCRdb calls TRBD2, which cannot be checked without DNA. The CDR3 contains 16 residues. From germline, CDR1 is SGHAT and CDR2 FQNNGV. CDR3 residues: CASSPRTSGGIYEQYF.

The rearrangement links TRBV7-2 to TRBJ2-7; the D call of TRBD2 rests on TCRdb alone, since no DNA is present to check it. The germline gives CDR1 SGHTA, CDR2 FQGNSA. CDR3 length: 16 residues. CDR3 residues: CASSFRPSGTSYEQYF.

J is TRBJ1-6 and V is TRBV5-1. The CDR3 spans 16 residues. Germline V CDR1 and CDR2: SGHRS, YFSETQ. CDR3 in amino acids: CASSLAGSSYNSPLHF.

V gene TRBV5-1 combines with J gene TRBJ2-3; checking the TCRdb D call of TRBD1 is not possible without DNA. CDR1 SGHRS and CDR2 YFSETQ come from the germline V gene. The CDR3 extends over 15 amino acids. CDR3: CASSTTGFQTDTQYF.

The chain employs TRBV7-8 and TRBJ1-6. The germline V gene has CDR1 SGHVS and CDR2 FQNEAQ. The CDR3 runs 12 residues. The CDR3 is CASSPTDGPLHF.

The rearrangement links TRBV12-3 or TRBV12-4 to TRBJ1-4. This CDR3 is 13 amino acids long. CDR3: CASSFKEGEKLFF.

The CDR3 protein is CASSTRTLLQYEQYF. This chain uses TRBV3-1 with TRBJ2-7; TCRdb returns TRBD2, unconfirmable since there is no DNA. This CDR3 has 15 residues. CDR1 is LGHDT, CDR2 YNNKEL, per germline (reference sequence).

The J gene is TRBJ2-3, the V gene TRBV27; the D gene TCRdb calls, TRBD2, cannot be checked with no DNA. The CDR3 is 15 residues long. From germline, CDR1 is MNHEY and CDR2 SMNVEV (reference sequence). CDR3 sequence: CASAIGAGMGDTQYF.

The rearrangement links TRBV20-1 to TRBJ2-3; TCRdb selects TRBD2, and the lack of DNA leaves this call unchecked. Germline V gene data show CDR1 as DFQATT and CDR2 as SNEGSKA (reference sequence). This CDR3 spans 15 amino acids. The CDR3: CSASELAGSGDTQYF.

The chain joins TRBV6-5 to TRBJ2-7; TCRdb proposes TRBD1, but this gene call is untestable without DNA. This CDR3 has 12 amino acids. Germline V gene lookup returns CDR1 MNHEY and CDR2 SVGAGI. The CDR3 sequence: CASSPGVSEQYF.

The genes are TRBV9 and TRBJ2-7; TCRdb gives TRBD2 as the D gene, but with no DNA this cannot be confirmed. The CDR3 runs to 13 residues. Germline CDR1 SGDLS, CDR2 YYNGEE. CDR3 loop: CASTPFPLYEQYF.

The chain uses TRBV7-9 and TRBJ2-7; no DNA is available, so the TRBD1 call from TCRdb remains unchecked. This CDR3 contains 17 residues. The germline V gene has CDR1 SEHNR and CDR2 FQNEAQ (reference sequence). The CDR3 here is CASSPQRRAGVPYEQYF.